Described below is a single T cell receptor beta chain sequence and its context. Its antigen is not yet known. No quality values exist for individual bases; no much larger clone is one base distant. TCR beta CDR3 regions were amplified from RNA transcripts. For the first round of RT-PCR on the TCR CDR3, the HTBI primer set was used together with the Qiagen OneStep RT-PCR kit. Libraries were constructed in a second round of multiplex PCR, after which size selection and purification were performed. Sequencing of the libraries was done on an Illumina HiSeq2000 using paired-end 100 bp reads. As for the original processing: SOAPnuke was used to process the raw data, with reads discarded if the reads contained adapters or uncalled bases, had a mean Phred below 15, or lacked an exact constant-primer or identifier match. COPE v1.2.5 was used to merge high-quality paired reads, and clonotypes were defined as unique nucleotide sequences. MiTCR v1.1 was used to align clonotypes to the IMGT TRBV, TRBD and TRBJ reference segments. The analysis was restricted to V-J combinations with a frequency above 0.0001, which together covered roughly 99% of the repertoires. The TCS score was defined as the ratio of F50 (clonal expansion) to E x V (chaos), calculated using BLOSUM62-based TCRdist between CDR3 peptides within each V-J. Welch's t-statistics and random forest reduced some 510 V-J features to 10 to 15, which were used in a naive Bayes classifier (R e1071). Using fastp at Q25 and MiXCR, TCRdb reprocessed the public reads and kept productive beta chains. Each entry is one CDR3 protein sequence, shown with its most common DNA and genes. The V and J calls and clone size are TCRdb's, not the authors'. Recorded for this sample are around 480,000 distinct CDR3 sequences; approximately 15% of them occurred a single time. The ten largest clones take up less than 20% of the sample.

This specimen comes from a study of T cells in Graves' hyperthyroidism and ophthalmopathy (dated by TCRdb to between 2018 and 2021). For the study in its entirety: Peripheral blood was collected at initial diagnosis, before any treatment. TCR V-J signatures able to tell the groups apart were searched for in a discovery cohort of 100 patients, of whom more than 40 had Graves' ophthalmopathy and 55 to 65 had stable Graves' hyperthyroidism. An independent validation cohort of around 19 hyperthyroidism patients and approximately 16 patients who later progressed to ophthalmopathy tested prospective prediction of ophthalmopathy. The 100 or so discovery patients were randomly divided into training and test sets at a 7:3 ratio. In several Graves' hyperthyroidism patients, the study also compared T-cell repertoires from thyroid tissue with T-cell repertoires from blood. Once sampling was done, hyperthyroidism patients were given methimazole at a starting dose of 30 mg daily, whereas ophthalmopathy patients were given high-dose intravenous methylprednisolone. The paper describes TCR Vbeta CDR3 sequencing of 135 peripheral blood samples, made up of some 40 ophthalmopathy patients, 70 to 75 hyperthyroidism patients and 17 progressor patients. What the work shows at the level of the full study, not this receptor alone: During validation, the model predicted progression to ophthalmopathy a median of around 7 months ahead of onset, with more than 55% sensitivity and roughly 72% specificity. Sample size was not statistically predetermined, and blinding of investigators to group allocation was not performed. In cross-validation, a model built on a 13 V-J signature told ophthalmopathy apart from stable hyperthyroidism with approximately 90% sensitivity and roughly 81% specificity, and in testing the same model reached 80%/75%. Most expanded thyroid clonotypes (frequency above 0.001) were also found in blood, which suggests that blood repertoires may mirror thyroid immune responses.

Graves' hyperthyroidism was defined as stable when no progression to ophthalmopathy occurred over 18 months of follow-up. The hyperthyroidism patients were between 18 and 65 years old and newly diagnosed, with a disease duration of less than 2 months. Patients with uncontrolled infections, other autoimmune diseases, pregnancy or lactation were excluded. Diagnoses were based on clinical symptoms, serum thyroxine and TRAb, thyroid ultrasound and orbital computed tomography. PBMCs were separated from 8 to 10 ml of fresh peripheral blood using Ficoll-Paque density gradient centrifugation. Total RNA was extracted with Trizol reagent, and quality was checked on an Agilent 2100 Bioanalyzer. This receptor was taken from a woman aged 18-29 years with Graves' hyperthyroidism. Sequenced: blood.

The base sequence is TGTGCCAGCAGTTACGCGGAAATCACAGATACGCAGTATTTT. Translated, this gives CASSYAEITDTQYF. The rearranged chain carries TRBV6-5 and TRBJ2-3, with no reliable assignment of the D segment. The CDR3 runs 14 residues from the cysteine to the phenylalanine. Only the CDR3 DNA stays, 42 bases, in frame from base 1. V and J are truncated by 2 bases and 2 bases respectively, leaving an intervening sequence of 8 bases. The CDR1 and CDR2 encoded by the germline V gene are MNHEY and SVGAGI.